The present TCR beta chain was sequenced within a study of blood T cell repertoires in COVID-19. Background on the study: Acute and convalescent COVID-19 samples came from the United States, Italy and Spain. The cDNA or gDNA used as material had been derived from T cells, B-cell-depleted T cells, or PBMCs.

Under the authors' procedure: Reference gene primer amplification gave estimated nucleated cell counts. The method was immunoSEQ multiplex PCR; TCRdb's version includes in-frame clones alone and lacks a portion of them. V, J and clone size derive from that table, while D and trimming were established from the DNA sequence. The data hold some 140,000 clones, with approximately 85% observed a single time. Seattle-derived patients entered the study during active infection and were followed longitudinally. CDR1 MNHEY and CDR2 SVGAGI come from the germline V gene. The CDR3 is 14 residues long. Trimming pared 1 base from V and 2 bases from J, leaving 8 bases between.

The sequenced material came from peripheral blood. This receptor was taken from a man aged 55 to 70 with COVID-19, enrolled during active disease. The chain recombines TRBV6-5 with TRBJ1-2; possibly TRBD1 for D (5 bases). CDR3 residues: CASSYYRTNYGYTF. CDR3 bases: TGTGCCAGCAGTTACTACAGGACCAACTATGGCTACACCTTC.